This T cell receptor beta chain was found in a study of post-analysis software for immune sequencing data (dated by TCRdb to 2013 to 2016). Background on the whole study: Disease courses on record covered relapsing-remitting, secondary progressive and progressive-relapsing multiple sclerosis, though some patients had no subtype annotation. A subset of samples was prepared in parallel using single-end sample barcoding, then pooled and co-amplified after Illumina adapter ligation. The patient repertoires were compared against 11 previously published healthy control repertoires obtained from donors aged 6 to 25 years.

TCR beta repertoires were profiled from peripheral blood of 13 young patients with multiple sclerosis to demonstrate the VDJtools post-analysis software. Multiple sclerosis patients were children and adolescents aged about 6 to 15 years. As for this clonotype: No cognate antigen has been identified for it. No much larger clonotype is one base removed from it; base qualities were not supplied.

V loses 6 bases at its end and J loses 7 bases; junction bases beyond the gene matches: 7. The CDR3 contains 14 residues, cysteine and phenylalanine counted. Only the CDR3 part of the read is kept: 42 bases, read in frame from the first base. General study outcomes and caveats: Significantly lower normalized Chao1 diversity was found in multiple sclerosis patients than in controls, suggesting substantial peripheral T-cell clonal expansion. Roughly 5 TRBV segments, including TRBV5-6, TRBV5-1 and TRBV20-1, were significantly more frequent in patients than controls. The control group was slightly older than the multiple sclerosis patient group. Direct clustering with F measure revealed strong co-clustering of samples prepared in the same batch, which led to a batch-effect correction.

Libraries were built with PCR. Data came from an Illumina HiSeq 2500. To reduce PCR and sequencing biases, unique molecular identifiers were built into the TCR beta cDNA libraries. Some 500,000 cDNA molecules were obtained for every 1 to 10 million input T cells, so each molecule roughly corresponded to one T cell. The same protocol used for the earlier healthy control dataset was applied to prepare and sequence the patient libraries. Within a given batch, samples were prepared together, multiplexed and sequenced on the same HiSeq lane. The source study handled its data this way. Raw barcoded reads were processed with MIGEC, discarding single-read molecular identifier groups before consensus assembly and CDR3 extraction. VDJtools was used for post-analysis of the clonotype tables, and diversity was normalized by down-sampling every dataset to the size of the smallest sample. In repertoire overlap clustering, CDR3 amino acid sequences, but not nucleotide sequences, were matched to correct batch-related cross-sample contamination. TCRdb trimmed the raw reads at Q25, called clones with MiXCR and kept productive beta chains. Each CDR3 protein appears once, grouped with its most common genes and DNA. TCRdb's processing, not the authors', yielded these V and J calls. This sample has 750,000 to 950,000 distinct CDR3 sequences in its table, and 53% of those were observed once. 4.6% of the sample rests with the top ten.

The specimen was blood. Recombination connected TRBV12-3 or TRBV12-4 to TRBJ1-2; the junction holds 11 bases that match TRBD1. The clonotype was recovered from a girl aged 5-17 years with multiple sclerosis. The base sequence is TGTGCCAGCAGCCACTGGACAGGGGGCGCTGGCTACACCTTC. The translation is CASSHWTGGAGYTF.